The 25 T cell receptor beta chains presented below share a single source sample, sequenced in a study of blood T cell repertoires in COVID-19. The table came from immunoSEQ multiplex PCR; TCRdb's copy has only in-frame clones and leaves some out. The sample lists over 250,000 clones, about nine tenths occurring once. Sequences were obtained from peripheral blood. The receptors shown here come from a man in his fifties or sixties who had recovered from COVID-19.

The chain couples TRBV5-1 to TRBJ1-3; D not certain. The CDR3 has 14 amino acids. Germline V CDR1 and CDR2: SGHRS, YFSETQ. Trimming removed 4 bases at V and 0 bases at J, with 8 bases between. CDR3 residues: CASSEGTSGNTIYF. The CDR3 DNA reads TGCGCCAGCAGCGAGGGAACCTCTGGAAACACCATATATTTT.

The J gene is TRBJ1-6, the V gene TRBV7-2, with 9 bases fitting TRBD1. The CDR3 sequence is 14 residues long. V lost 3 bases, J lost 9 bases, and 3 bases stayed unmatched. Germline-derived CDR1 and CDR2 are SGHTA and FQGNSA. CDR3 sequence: CASSFRDRASPLHF. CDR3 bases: TGTGCCAGCAGCTTCCGGGACAGGGCTTCACCCCTCCACTTT.

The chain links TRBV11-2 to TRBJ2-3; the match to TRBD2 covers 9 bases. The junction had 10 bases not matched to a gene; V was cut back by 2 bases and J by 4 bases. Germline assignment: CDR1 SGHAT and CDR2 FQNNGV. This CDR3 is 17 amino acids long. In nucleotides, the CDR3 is TGTGCCAGCAGCTTATTCCGTAGCGGGGGAGGGGCAGATACGCAGTATTTT. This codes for CASSLFRSGGGADTQYF. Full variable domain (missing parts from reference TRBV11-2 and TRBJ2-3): EAGVAQSPRYKIIEKRQSVAFWCNPISGHATLYWYQQILGQGPKLLIQFQNNGVVDDSQLPKDRFSAERLKGVDSTLKIQPAKLEDSAVYLCASSLFRSGGGADTQYFGPGTRLTVL.

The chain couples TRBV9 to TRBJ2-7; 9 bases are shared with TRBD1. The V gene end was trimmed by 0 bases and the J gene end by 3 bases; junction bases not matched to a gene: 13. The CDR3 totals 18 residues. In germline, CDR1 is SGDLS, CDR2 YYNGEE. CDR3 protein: CASSVGLQGANLGYEQYF. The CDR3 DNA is TGTGCCAGCAGCGTAGGTCTACAGGGGGCAAATCTCGGCTACGAGCAGTACTTC.

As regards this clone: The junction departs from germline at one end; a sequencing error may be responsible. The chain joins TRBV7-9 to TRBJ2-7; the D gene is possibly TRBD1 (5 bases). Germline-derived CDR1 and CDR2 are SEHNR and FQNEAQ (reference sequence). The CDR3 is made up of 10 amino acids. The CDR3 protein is CVPGPAPQDF. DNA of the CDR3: TGTGTCCCAGGACCCGCTCCACAGGACTTC. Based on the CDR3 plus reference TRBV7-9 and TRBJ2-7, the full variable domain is DTGVSQNPRHKITKRGQNVTFRCDPISEHNRLYWYRQTLGQGPEFLTYFQNEAQLEKSRLLSDRFSAERPKGSFSTLEIQRTEQGDSAMYLCVPGPAPQDFGPGTRLTVT.

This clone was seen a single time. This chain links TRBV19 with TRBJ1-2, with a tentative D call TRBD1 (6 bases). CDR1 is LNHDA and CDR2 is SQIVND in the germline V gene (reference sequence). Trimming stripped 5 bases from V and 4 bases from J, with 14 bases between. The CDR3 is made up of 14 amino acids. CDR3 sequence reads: CASSLLDRLYGYTF. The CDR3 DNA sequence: TGTGCCAGTAGTCTACTTGACAGGCTCTATGGCTACACCTTC.

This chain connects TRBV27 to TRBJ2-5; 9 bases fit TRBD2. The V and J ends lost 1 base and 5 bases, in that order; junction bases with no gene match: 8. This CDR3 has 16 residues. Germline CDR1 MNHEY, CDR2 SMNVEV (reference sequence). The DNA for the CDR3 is TGTGCCAGCAGTTTATGGGGCGGGGGGGGAGGCGAGACCCAGTACTTC. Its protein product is CASSLWGGGGGETQYF.

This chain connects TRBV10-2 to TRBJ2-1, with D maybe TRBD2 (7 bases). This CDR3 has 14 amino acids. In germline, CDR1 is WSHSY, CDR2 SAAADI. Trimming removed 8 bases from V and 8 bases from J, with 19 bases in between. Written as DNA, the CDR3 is TGCGCCAGCGACGGGGGGAGGAAGGGGGATGAGCAGTTCTTC. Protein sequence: CASDGGRKGDEQFF.

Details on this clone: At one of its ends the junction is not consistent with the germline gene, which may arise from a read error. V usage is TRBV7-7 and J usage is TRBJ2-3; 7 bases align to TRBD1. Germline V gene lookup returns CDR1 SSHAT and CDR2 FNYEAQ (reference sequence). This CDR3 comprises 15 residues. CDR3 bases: TGTGCTAGCAGCTCAGGGGGTTCTAGCACAGATACGCAGTATTTT. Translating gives CASSSGGSSTDTQYF.

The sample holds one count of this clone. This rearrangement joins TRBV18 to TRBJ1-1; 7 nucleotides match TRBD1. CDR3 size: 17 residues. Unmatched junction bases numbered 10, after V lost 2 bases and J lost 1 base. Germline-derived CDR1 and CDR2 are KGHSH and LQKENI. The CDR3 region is CASSPRSGQGGNTEAFF. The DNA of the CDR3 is TGTGCCAGCTCACCAAGGTCTGGGCAGGGGGGGAACACTGAAGCTTTCTTT.

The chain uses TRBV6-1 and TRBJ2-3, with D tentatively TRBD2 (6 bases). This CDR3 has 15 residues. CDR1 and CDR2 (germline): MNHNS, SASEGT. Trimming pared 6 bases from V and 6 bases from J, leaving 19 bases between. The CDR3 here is CASRQQKSRGDTQYF. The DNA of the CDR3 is TGTGCCAGCAGGCAGCAGAAATCCCGGGGGGATACGCAGTATTTT.

CDR3 protein: CSANLRGRADTQYF. Here the CDR3 DNA reads TGCAGCGCCAATCTCAGGGGGCGAGCAGATACGCAGTATTTT. The chain joins TRBV29-1 to TRBJ2-3; TRBD1 aligns across 8 bases. This CDR3 has 14 amino acids. Trimming cost V 7 bases and J 4 bases; bases outside gene matches: 10. Looked up from germline, CDR1 is SQVTM and CDR2 is ANQGSEA.

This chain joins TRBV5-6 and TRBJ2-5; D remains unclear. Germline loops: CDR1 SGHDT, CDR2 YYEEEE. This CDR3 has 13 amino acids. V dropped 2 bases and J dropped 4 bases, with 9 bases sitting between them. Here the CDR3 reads CASSLERSETQYF. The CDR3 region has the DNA TGTGCCAGCAGCTTAGAGAGGTCAGAGACCCAGTACTTC.

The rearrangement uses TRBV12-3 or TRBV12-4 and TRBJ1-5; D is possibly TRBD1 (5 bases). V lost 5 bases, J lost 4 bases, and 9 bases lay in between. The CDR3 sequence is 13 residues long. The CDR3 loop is CASSPRQNQPQHF. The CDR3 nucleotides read TGTGCCAGCAGTCCCCGACAGAATCAGCCCCAGCATTTT.

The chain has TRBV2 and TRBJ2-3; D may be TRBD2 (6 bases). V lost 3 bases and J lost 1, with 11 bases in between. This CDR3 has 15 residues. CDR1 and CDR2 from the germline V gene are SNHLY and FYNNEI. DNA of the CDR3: TGTGCCAGCAGTGATAGGCCTAGCGGCACAGATACGCAGTATTTT. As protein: CASSDRPSGTDTQYF.

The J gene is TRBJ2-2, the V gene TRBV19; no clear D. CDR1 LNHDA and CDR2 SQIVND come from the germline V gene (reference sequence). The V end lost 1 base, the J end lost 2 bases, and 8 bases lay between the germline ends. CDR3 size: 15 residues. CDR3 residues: CASSIGSLNTGELFF. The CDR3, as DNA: TGTGCCAGTAGTATAGGCAGTTTAAACACCGGGGAGCTGTTTTTT.

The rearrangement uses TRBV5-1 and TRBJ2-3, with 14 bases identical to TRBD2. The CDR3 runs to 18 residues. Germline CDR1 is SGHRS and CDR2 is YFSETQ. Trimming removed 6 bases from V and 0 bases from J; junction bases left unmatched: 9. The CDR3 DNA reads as TGCGCCAGCACGGCGGGACTAGCGGGGGTTACTAGCACAGATACGCAGTATTTT. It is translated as CASTAGLAGVTSTDTQYF.

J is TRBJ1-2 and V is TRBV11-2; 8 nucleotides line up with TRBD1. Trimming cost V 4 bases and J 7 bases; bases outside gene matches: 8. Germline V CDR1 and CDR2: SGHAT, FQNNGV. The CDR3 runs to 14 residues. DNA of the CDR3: TGTGCCAGCAGCTCCCTGGACAGGGAGGGTGGCTACACCTTC. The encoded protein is CASSSLDREGGYTF.

The CDR3 region has the DNA TGTGCCATCAGTTCCGGGACAGGGTTTGATCAGCCCCAGCATTTT. It translates to CAISSGTGFDQPQHF. V and J are TRBV10-3 and TRBJ1-5, with 9 bases that match TRBD1. The CDR3 runs to 15 residues. J was trimmed by 5 bases and V by 5 bases; bases with no gene match: 7. CDR1 is ENHRY and CDR2 is SYGVKD in the germline V gene.

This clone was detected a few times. The CDR3 nucleotides read TGTGCCAGTAGCCGACACAGGGAAGAGACCCAGTACTTC. Its protein product is CASSRHREETQYF. V gene TRBV19 combines with J gene TRBJ2-5, with D perhaps matching TRBD1 (6 bases). CDR1 LNHDA and CDR2 SQIVND come from the germline V gene (reference sequence). V gave up 6 bases and J gave up 3 bases, with 11 bases separating them. The CDR3 runs to 13 residues.

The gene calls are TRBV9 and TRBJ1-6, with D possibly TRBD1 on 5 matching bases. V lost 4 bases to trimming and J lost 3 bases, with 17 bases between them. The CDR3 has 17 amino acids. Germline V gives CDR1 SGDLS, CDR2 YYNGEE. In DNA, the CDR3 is TGTGCCAGCAGCCCGGGACTTGCTCACAACTATAATTCACCCCTCCACTTT. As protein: CASSPGLAHNYNSPLHF.

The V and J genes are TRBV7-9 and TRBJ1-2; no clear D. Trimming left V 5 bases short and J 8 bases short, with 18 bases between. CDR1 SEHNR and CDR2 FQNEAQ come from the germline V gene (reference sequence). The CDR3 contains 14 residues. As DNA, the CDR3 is TGTGCCAGCAGCCCCTGGAGCGTTAGAGGAGGCTACACCTTC. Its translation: CASSPWSVRGGYTF.

As DNA, the CDR3 is TGTGCCAGCAGCTCTCCCGGGGGACTGAACACTGAAGCTTTCTTT. It translates to CASSSPGGLNTEAFF. The chain combines TRBV7-9 with TRBJ1-1; possibly TRBD1 for D (5 bases). V lost 4 bases to trimming and J lost 0 bases, with 12 bases between them. CDR3 size: 15 residues. The V gene's germline CDR1 is SEHNR and CDR2 FQNEAQ (reference sequence).

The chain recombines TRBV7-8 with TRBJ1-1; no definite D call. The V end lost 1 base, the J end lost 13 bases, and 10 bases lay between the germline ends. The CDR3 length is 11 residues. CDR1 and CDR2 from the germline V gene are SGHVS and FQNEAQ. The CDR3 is CASSLERSVFF. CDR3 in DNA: TGTGCCAGCAGCTTAGAGAGGAGCGTTTTCTTT.

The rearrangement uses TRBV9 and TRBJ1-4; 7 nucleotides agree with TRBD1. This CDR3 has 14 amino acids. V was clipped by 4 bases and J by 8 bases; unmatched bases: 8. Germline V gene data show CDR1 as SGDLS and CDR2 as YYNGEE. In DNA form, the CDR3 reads TGTGCCAGCAGCCCCGGAGAAGGGGGCGAAAAACTGTTTTTT. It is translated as CASSPGEGGEKLFF. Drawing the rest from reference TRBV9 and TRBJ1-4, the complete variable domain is DSGVTQTPKHLITATGQRVTLRCSPRSGDLSVYWYQQSLDQGLQFLIQYYNGEERAKGNILERFSAQQFPDLHSELNLSSLELGDSALYFCASSPGEGGEKLFFGSGTQLSVL.